This T cell receptor (beta chain) was sequenced during a study of CD8 T cells in Susac syndrome. Reverse transcription of 0.5 to 1 ug RNA used random hexamers. TCRdb redid the calling of the immunoSEQ multiplex PCR reads with MiXCR, one entry per CDR3 protein. The sample shows 250,000 to 300,000 distinct CDR3 sequences, roughly 85% of them seen only once. Germline CDR1 is LGHDT and CDR2 is YNNKEL (reference sequence). The CDR3 totals 17 residues. The germline V and J ends were trimmed by 2 bases and 0 bases, with 14 bases remaining between them. The J gene is TRBJ1-3, the V gene TRBV3-1; D is unclear. Sequenced input: CD8+ T cells from PBMCs. The TCR was taken from a human donor with multiple sclerosis. Written as DNA, the CDR3 is TGTGCCAGCAGCCAATTGGAACGGCTACTCTCTGGAAACACCATATATTTT. Residues: CASSQLERLLSGNTIYF. Full variable domain (remainder filled in from reference TRBV3-1 and TRBJ1-3): DTAVSQTPKYLVTQMGNDKSIKCEQNLGHDTMYWYKQDSKKFLKIMFSYNNKELIINETVPNRFSPKSPDKAHLNLHINSLELGDSAVYFCASSQLERLLSGNTIYFGEGSWLTVV.